Listed below are T cell receptor beta chains from one sample, sequenced in a study of glioma-infiltrating T cells after dendritic cell vaccination. Assay used: immunoSEQ multiplex PCR; TCRdb lists only in-frame clones, some missing. Seen here are over 70,000 clones, over 75% observed once, and the top ten hold approximately 2.1%. This specimen was blood, taken before dendritic cell vaccination. These receptors all stem from a human donor with glioblastoma. The CDR3 runs from the conserved cysteine through the conserved F or W. D genes are given only for firm matches. Part of the rows lack a size; the others show once, few, many or a class for expanded clones.

j_call: TRBJ2-7; clone_size: -; v_call: TRBV5-1; cdr3_length: 15; d_call: TRBD1; cdr3_nt: TGCGCCAGCGGGGACAGTAACAGGGGCGGTTACGAGCAGTACTTC; cdr3_aa: CASGDSNRGGYEQYF
j_call: TRBJ2-2; clone_size: -; v_call: TRBV19; cdr3_length: 17; d_call: TRBD2; cdr3_nt: TGTGCCAGTATGGGGGCGCGGGGACTAGCGGGAGGCGGGGAGCTGTTTTTT; cdr3_aa: CASMGARGLAGGGELFF
j_call: TRBJ2-7; clone_size: -; v_call: TRBV10-3; cdr3_length: 14; d_call: TRBD1; cdr3_nt: TGTGCCATCAGTGAGTCGGGACAGGCCTACGAGCAGTACTTC; cdr3_aa: CAISESGQAYEQYF
j_call: TRBJ1-1; clone_size: -; v_call: TRBV5-1; cdr3_length: 17; d_call: TRBD1; cdr3_nt: TGCGCCAGCAGCTTGGTTCCAGGGGGCGCATCGGGCACTGAAGCTTTCTTT; cdr3_aa: CASSLVPGGASGTEAFF
j_call: TRBJ2-7; clone_size: -; v_call: TRBV6-1; cdr3_length: 15; d_call: -; cdr3_nt: TGTGCCAGCAGTGGGGGGCAGTCCCTCAGCTACGAGCAGTACTTC; cdr3_aa: CASSGGQSLSYEQYF
j_call: TRBJ1-4; clone_size: -; v_call: TRBV6-1; cdr3_length: 15; d_call: -; cdr3_nt: TGTGCCAGCAGTGAAGCCCTTAGAACTAATGAAAAACTGTTTTTT; cdr3_aa: CASSEALRTNEKLFF
j_call: TRBJ2-2; clone_size: -; v_call: TRBV30; cdr3_length: 11; d_call: -; cdr3_nt: TGTGCCTGGTCTAATCCCGGGGAGCTGTTTTTT; cdr3_aa: CAWSNPGELFF
j_call: TRBJ2-3; clone_size: -; v_call: TRBV5-1; cdr3_length: 12; d_call: -; cdr3_nt: TGCGCCAGCAGCTTTGGTACGGGGAAGTGGGATTTT; cdr3_aa: CASSFGTGKWDF
j_call: TRBJ1-1; clone_size: -; v_call: TRBV7-9; cdr3_length: 14; d_call: -; cdr3_nt: TGTGCCAGCAGCCCCGGATCGGCGGGCACTGAAGCTTTCTTT; cdr3_aa: CASSPGSAGTEAFF
j_call: TRBJ1-1; clone_size: -; v_call: TRBV18; cdr3_length: 15; d_call: TRBD1; cdr3_nt: TGTGCCAGCTCACCCCAGACAGGGTCGGGGACTGAAGCTTTCTTT; cdr3_aa: CASSPQTGSGTEAFF
j_call: TRBJ1-4; clone_size: -; v_call: TRBV7-9; cdr3_length: 15; d_call: -; cdr3_nt: TGTGCCAGCAGCTTAGATGGTCCCCCCCGGGAAAAACTGTTTTTT; cdr3_aa: CASSLDGPPREKLFF
j_call: TRBJ2-2; clone_size: -; v_call: TRBV6-1; cdr3_length: 16; d_call: TRBD1; cdr3_nt: TGTGCCAGCAGTGCGAAGGGGGCGCCGGGCTCCGGGGAGCTGTTTTTT; cdr3_aa: CASSAKGAPGSGELFF
j_call: TRBJ2-3; clone_size: once; v_call: TRBV10-3; cdr3_length: 17; d_call: -; cdr3_nt: TGTGCCATCAGCCAGGGGGTAAATAGCGGAATCACAGATACGCAGTATTTT; cdr3_aa: CAISQGVNSGITDTQYF
j_call: TRBJ1-2; clone_size: -; v_call: TRBV5-1; cdr3_length: 16; d_call: -; cdr3_nt: TGCGCCAGCAGCCCCTTGGGAGCGACAGGCCCCTATGGCTACACCTTC; cdr3_aa: CASSPLGATGPYGYTF
j_call: TRBJ1-1; clone_size: few; v_call: TRBV7-9; cdr3_length: 12; d_call: -; cdr3_nt: TGTGCCAGCAGCTCACTAACCTACGAGGCTTTCTTT; cdr3_aa: CASSSLTYEAFF
j_call: TRBJ1-1; clone_size: -; v_call: TRBV7-8; cdr3_length: 15; d_call: -; cdr3_nt: TGTGCCAGCAGCTTATCTGGACAGATGAACACTGAAGCTTTCTTT; cdr3_aa: CASSLSGQMNTEAFF
j_call: TRBJ2-5; clone_size: once; v_call: TRBV5-6; cdr3_length: 12; d_call: -; cdr3_nt: TGTGCCAGCAGCTTGGGAGGGGGAACCCAGTACTTC; cdr3_aa: CASSLGGGTQYF
j_call: TRBJ2-1; clone_size: once; v_call: TRBV7-9; cdr3_length: 17; d_call: TRBD2; cdr3_nt: TGTGCCAGCAGCTCCGGGGCGGATAGCGGGAGTTTCGGTGAGCAGTTCTTC; cdr3_aa: CASSSGADSGSFGEQFF
j_call: TRBJ1-2; clone_size: -; v_call: TRBV25-1; cdr3_length: 12; d_call: -; cdr3_nt: TGTGCCAGCCAGTATCGGGACTATGGCTACACCTTC; cdr3_aa: CASQYRDYGYTF
j_call: TRBJ2-2; clone_size: -; v_call: TRBV2; cdr3_length: 15; d_call: TRBD1; cdr3_nt: TGTGCCAGCAGTGTGGGACAGCCAAACACCGGGGAGCTGTTTTTT; cdr3_aa: CASSVGQPNTGELFF
j_call: TRBJ2-3; clone_size: -; v_call: TRBV9; cdr3_length: 16; d_call: TRBD2; cdr3_nt: TGTGCCAGCAGCGTGCTGGATAGCGGGAACCCAGATACGCAGTATTTT; cdr3_aa: CASSVLDSGNPDTQYF
j_call: TRBJ1-1; clone_size: -; v_call: TRBV5-4; cdr3_length: 12; d_call: -; cdr3_nt: TGTGCCAGCAGCCCCCGGGACACTGAAGCTTTCTTT; cdr3_aa: CASSPRDTEAFF
j_call: TRBJ2-6; clone_size: once; v_call: TRBV19; cdr3_length: 16; d_call: -; cdr3_nt: TGTGCCAGTAGGGTAACTCAGGGGTCTGGGGCCAACGTCCTGACTTTC; cdr3_aa: CASRVTQGSGANVLTF
j_call: TRBJ2-2; clone_size: -; v_call: TRBV5-4; cdr3_length: 16; d_call: -; cdr3_nt: TGTGCCAGCAGCTCCCCGGGAGTAGGAAGCACCGGGGAGCTGTTTTTT; cdr3_aa: CASSSPGVGSTGELFF
j_call: TRBJ1-5; clone_size: few; v_call: TRBV10-3; cdr3_length: 13; d_call: -; cdr3_nt: TGTGCCATCAAAGAGAACAGGGATCAGCCCCAGCATTTT; cdr3_aa: CAIKENRDQPQHF
j_call: TRBJ1-5; clone_size: -; v_call: TRBV6-6; cdr3_length: 15; d_call: TRBD1; cdr3_nt: TGTGCCAGCAGTGTGCCGGGACAGGGAGGACAGCCCCAGCATTTT; cdr3_aa: CASSVPGQGGQPQHF
j_call: TRBJ2-6; clone_size: -; v_call: TRBV7-8; cdr3_length: 16; d_call: -; cdr3_nt: TGTGCCAGCAGCCAACTTCTCCTCTCTGGGGCCAACGTCCTGACTTTC; cdr3_aa: CASSQLLLSGANVLTF
j_call: TRBJ1-5; clone_size: -; v_call: TRBV6-1; cdr3_length: 14; d_call: TRBD1; cdr3_nt: TGTGCCAGCATAAACAGGGGAAGCAATCAGCCCCAGCATTTT; cdr3_aa: CASINRGSNQPQHF
j_call: TRBJ2-5; clone_size: once; v_call: TRBV5-8; cdr3_length: 16; d_call: TRBD2; cdr3_nt: TGTGCCAGCAGCTTGGATCTAGCGGGAGGCCCAGAGACCCAGTACTTC; cdr3_aa: CASSLDLAGGPETQYF
j_call: TRBJ1-3; clone_size: -; v_call: TRBV5-6; cdr3_length: 14; d_call: -; cdr3_nt: TGTGCCAGCAGCACAGCAAAATCTGGAAACACCATATATTTT; cdr3_aa: CASSTAKSGNTIYF
j_call: TRBJ2-3; clone_size: -; v_call: TRBV7-6; cdr3_length: 17; d_call: -; cdr3_nt: TGTGCCAGCAGCTTAGCGGGCGAGCCAGTTAGCACAGATACGCAGTATTTT; cdr3_aa: CASSLAGEPVSTDTQYF
j_call: TRBJ2-3; clone_size: -; v_call: TRBV5-1; cdr3_length: 14; d_call: -; cdr3_nt: TGCGCCAGCAGCTCGGGGGAGCTCACAGATACGCAGTATTTT; cdr3_aa: CASSSGELTDTQYF
j_call: TRBJ1-2; clone_size: -; v_call: TRBV7-6; cdr3_length: 14; d_call: -; cdr3_nt: TGTGCCAGCAGCAACGGACAGCTTGGCTATGGCTACACCTTC; cdr3_aa: CASSNGQLGYGYTF
j_call: TRBJ1-2; clone_size: -; v_call: TRBV5-6; cdr3_length: 14; d_call: -; cdr3_nt: TGTGCCAGCAGCTTGTTCCATTCGGGGGAGGGCTACACCTTC; cdr3_aa: CASSLFHSGEGYTF
j_call: TRBJ2-5; clone_size: -; v_call: TRBV25-1; cdr3_length: 17; d_call: TRBD2; cdr3_nt: TGTGCCAGCAGTCCTCCTAGCGGGAGGGGGTACCAAGAGACCCAGTACTTC; cdr3_aa: CASSPPSGRGYQETQYF
j_call: TRBJ2-3; clone_size: -; v_call: TRBV25-1; cdr3_length: 16; d_call: TRBD2; cdr3_nt: TGTGCCAGCAGACTAGGACTAGATCGGAGCACAGATACGCAGTATTTT; cdr3_aa: CASRLGLDRSTDTQYF
j_call: TRBJ2-2; clone_size: -; v_call: TRBV14; cdr3_length: 16; d_call: TRBD2; cdr3_nt: TGTGCCAGCAGCCGGCTAGCGGGGACAAACACCGGGGAGCTGTTTTTT; cdr3_aa: CASSRLAGTNTGELFF
j_call: TRBJ1-2; clone_size: -; v_call: TRBV19; cdr3_length: 12; d_call: -; cdr3_nt: TGTGCCAGTAGTATGGCAGACTATGGCTACACCTTC; cdr3_aa: CASSMADYGYTF
j_call: TRBJ1-1; clone_size: -; v_call: TRBV7-9; cdr3_length: 14; d_call: TRBD1; cdr3_nt: TGTGCCAGCAGCCGACAGGGAGGGAACACTGAAGCTTTCTTT; cdr3_aa: CASSRQGGNTEAFF
j_call: TRBJ1-2; clone_size: -; v_call: TRBV19; cdr3_length: 15; d_call: -; cdr3_nt: TGTGCCAGTAGGGAATCGGAGTTAGCTAACTATGGCTACACCTTC; cdr3_aa: CASRESELANYGYTF
j_call: TRBJ2-1; clone_size: -; v_call: TRBV5-1; cdr3_length: 16; d_call: TRBD2; cdr3_nt: TGCGCCAGCAGCTTCTCCCTAGCGGGAGTCTACAATGAGCAGTTCTTC; cdr3_aa: CASSFSLAGVYNEQFF
j_call: TRBJ2-2; clone_size: -; v_call: TRBV27; cdr3_length: 15; d_call: -; cdr3_nt: TGTGCCAGCAGTTTATTGGGGGCCGGCACCGGGGAGCTGTTTTTT; cdr3_aa: CASSLLGAGTGELFF
j_call: TRBJ1-5; clone_size: -; v_call: TRBV7-2; cdr3_length: 15; d_call: -; cdr3_nt: TGTGCCAGCAGCTTTGGGGGGGCCAGCAATCAGCCCCAGCATTTT; cdr3_aa: CASSFGGASNQPQHF